These T cell receptor beta chains were read from a single sample in a study of T cell responses to AZD1222 COVID-19 vaccine. Repertoires were generated with immunoSEQ multiplex PCR, while TCRdb's copy carries only in-frame clones and drops some. Among roughly 79,000 clones listed, approximately 82% were seen once. This specimen was peripheral blood, taken on day 0 of AZD1222 vaccination. The receptors here all came from an adult in good health. Both conserved end residues are part of each CDR3. A D gene is named only where the DNA matches it firmly. A clone size is listed for some rows: how often the clone was seen (once, few, many), or a class if it is expanded.

clone size: .
D gene: .
J gene: TRBJ2-6
V gene: TRBV15
CDR3 protein: CATSRDQVISGANVLTF
CDR3 DNA: TGTGCCACCAGCAGAGATCAAGTTATCTCTGGGGCCAACGTCCTGACTTTC

clone size: .
D gene: .
J gene: TRBJ2-1
V gene: TRBV2
CDR3 protein: CASSEGLGISEQFF
CDR3 DNA: TGTGCCAGCAGTGAAGGACTAGGGATCAGTGAGCAGTTCTTC

clone size: .
D gene: .
J gene: TRBJ2-1
V gene: TRBV5-1
CDR3 protein: CASSLWGISYNEQFF
CDR3 DNA: TGCGCCAGCAGCTTGTGGGGGATCTCCTACAATGAGCAGTTCTTC

clone size: .
D gene: .
J gene: TRBJ2-1
V gene: TRBV19
CDR3 protein: CASRGQVIDEQFF
CDR3 DNA: TGTGCCAGTAGGGGACAAGTAATCGATGAGCAGTTCTTC

clone size: .
D gene: TRBD2
J gene: TRBJ2-1
V gene: TRBV4-1
CDR3 protein: CASSQDPGLAVYNEQFF
CDR3 DNA: TGCGCCAGCAGCCAAGACCCCGGACTAGCGGTTTACAATGAGCAGTTCTTC

clone size: .
D gene: TRBD1
J gene: TRBJ2-7
V gene: TRBV14
CDR3 protein: CASSRDRVSSYEQYF
CDR3 DNA: TGTGCCAGCAGCCGAGACAGGGTTAGCTCCTACGAGCAGTACTTC

clone size: once
D gene: TRBD2
J gene: TRBJ2-3
V gene: TRBV7-2
CDR3 protein: CASSPRHFTSGGGTDTQYF
CDR3 DNA: TGTGCCAGCAGCCCCCGGCACTTTACTAGCGGGGGGGGCACAGATACGCAGTATTTT

clone size: few
D gene: .
J gene: TRBJ2-3
V gene: TRBV11-2
CDR3 protein: CASSLESSSSTDTQYF
CDR3 DNA: TGTGCCAGCAGCTTAGAATCCAGCTCTAGCACAGATACGCAGTATTTT

clone size: few
D gene: .
J gene: TRBJ1-5
V gene: TRBV16
CDR3 protein: CASSQFMDEPQHF
CDR3 DNA: TGTGCCAGCAGCCAATTCATGGATGAGCCCCAGCATTTT

clone size: .
D gene: TRBD1
J gene: TRBJ1-6
V gene: TRBV9
CDR3 protein: CASSVGQGANSPLHF
CDR3 DNA: TGTGCCAGCAGCGTGGGACAGGGGGCGAACTCACCCCTCCACTTT

clone size: .
D gene: .
J gene: TRBJ2-1
V gene: TRBV10-2
CDR3 protein: CASSQGTPAYNEQFF
CDR3 DNA: TGCGCCAGCAGTCAAGGGACTCCGGCCTACAATGAGCAGTTCTTC

clone size: .
D gene: .
J gene: TRBJ2-7
V gene: TRBV10-2
CDR3 protein: CASNRGYPGLSYEQYF
CDR3 DNA: TGCGCCAGCAACAGGGGATATCCGGGACTCTCCTACGAGCAGTACTTC

clone size: .
D gene: TRBD2
J gene: TRBJ2-1
V gene: TRBV7-2
CDR3 protein: CASSLAASGIYNEQFF
CDR3 DNA: TGTGCCAGCAGCTTAGCGGCTAGCGGGATATACAATGAGCAGTTCTTC

clone size: .
D gene: TRBD1
J gene: TRBJ1-2
V gene: TRBV19
CDR3 protein: CASSKQGADYGYTF
CDR3 DNA: TGTGCCAGTAGTAAACAGGGGGCCGACTATGGCTACACCTTC

clone size: many
D gene: .
J gene: TRBJ2-2
V gene: TRBV14
CDR3 protein: CASSQGQRHTGELFF
CDR3 DNA: TGTGCCAGCAGCCAAGGTCAGCGGCACACCGGGGAGCTGTTTTTT

clone size: many
D gene: TRBD1
J gene: TRBJ2-7
V gene: TRBV5-1
CDR3 protein: CASSPGTGPAYEQYF
CDR3 DNA: TGCGCCAGCAGCCCGGGGACAGGGCCGGCCTACGAGCAGTACTTC

clone size: .
D gene: .
J gene: TRBJ1-5
V gene: TRBV11-3
CDR3 protein: CASSRQVPYSNQPQHF
CDR3 DNA: TGTGCCAGCAGCCGACAGGTACCTTATAGCAATCAGCCCCAGCATTTT

clone size: .
D gene: .
J gene: TRBJ2-1
V gene: TRBV9
CDR3 protein: CASSGFDNEQFF
CDR3 DNA: TGTGCCAGCAGCGGATTCGACAATGAGCAGTTCTTC

clone size: .
D gene: .
J gene: TRBJ2-1
V gene: TRBV28
CDR3 protein: CASNPGGAYNEQFF
CDR3 DNA: TGTGCCAGCAATCCGGGGGGCGCCTACAATGAGCAGTTCTTC

clone size: .
D gene: .
J gene: TRBJ2-5
V gene: TRBV19
CDR3 protein: CASSLGGIQETQYF
CDR3 DNA: TGTGCCAGTAGTCTAGGCGGGATCCAAGAGACCCAGTACTTC

clone size: .
D gene: .
J gene: TRBJ2-3
V gene: TRBV14
CDR3 protein: CASSQDARDGPTDTQYF
CDR3 DNA: TGTGCCAGCAGCCAAGACGCCCGGGACGGACCCACAGATACGCAGTATTTT

clone size: .
D gene: .
J gene: TRBJ1-4
V gene: TRBV5-5
CDR3 protein: CASSLAHLGEKLFF
CDR3 DNA: TGTGCCAGCAGCTTGGCGCATCTAGGGGAAAAACTGTTTTTT

clone size: .
D gene: TRBD1
J gene: TRBJ2-2
V gene: TRBV9
CDR3 protein: CATNRGGTGELFF
CDR3 DNA: TGTGCCACCAACAGGGGTGGGACCGGGGAGCTGTTTTTT

clone size: .
D gene: .
J gene: TRBJ2-5
V gene: TRBV7-6
CDR3 protein: CASRHEETQYF
CDR3 DNA: TGTGCCAGCAGGCATGAAGAGACCCAGTACTTC

clone size: once
D gene: .
J gene: TRBJ1-5
V gene: TRBV28
CDR3 protein: CASAGPGQPQHF
CDR3 DNA: TGTGCCAGCGCTGGACCGGGTCAGCCCCAGCATTTT

clone size: once
D gene: .
J gene: TRBJ2-2
V gene: TRBV5-8
CDR3 protein: CASKRGLEHWAGELFF
CDR3 DNA: TGTGCCAGCAAACGTGGGCTAGAGCACTGGGCCGGGGAGCTGTTTTTT

clone size: .
D gene: .
J gene: TRBJ1-3
V gene: TRBV11-2
CDR3 protein: CASSIRTQGGNTIYF
CDR3 DNA: TGTGCCAGCAGCATCCGGACTCAAGGTGGAAACACCATATATTTT

clone size: .
D gene: TRBD1
J gene: TRBJ2-3
V gene: TRBV29-1
CDR3 protein: CSVGTGTDTQYF
CDR3 DNA: TGCAGCGTCGGGACAGGCACAGATACGCAGTATTTT

clone size: .
D gene: .
J gene: TRBJ2-2
V gene: TRBV4-1
CDR3 protein: CARDAGLSNTGELFF
CDR3 DNA: TGCGCCAGAGACGCGGGACTCTCGAACACCGGGGAGCTGTTTTTT

clone size: .
D gene: .
J gene: TRBJ1-2
V gene: TRBV7-9
CDR3 protein: CASSQRGLYGYTF
CDR3 DNA: TGTGCCAGCAGCCAACGGGGACTGTATGGCTACACCTTC

clone size: .
D gene: TRBD2
J gene: TRBJ2-4
V gene: TRBV14
CDR3 protein: CASSQGAGVGENIQYF
CDR3 DNA: TGTGCCAGCAGCCAAGGAGCGGGAGTGGGCGAAAACATTCAGTACTTC

clone size: few
D gene: .
J gene: TRBJ1-5
V gene: TRBV7-2
CDR3 protein: CASSLAFSNQPQHF
CDR3 DNA: TGTGCCAGCAGCTTAGCATTCAGCAATCAGCCCCAGCATTTT

clone size: .
D gene: .
J gene: TRBJ2-3
V gene: TRBV28
CDR3 protein: CASSYRRTDTQYF
CDR3 DNA: TGTGCCAGCAGCTACCGACGAACAGATACGCAGTATTTT

clone size: .
D gene: TRBD2
J gene: TRBJ2-7
V gene: TRBV7-2
CDR3 protein: CASSLMSGRGYEQYF
CDR3 DNA: TGTGCCAGCAGCTTAATGAGCGGGAGAGGGTACGAGCAGTACTTC

clone size: .
D gene: .
J gene: TRBJ1-1
V gene: TRBV6-5
CDR3 protein: CASNRRVTEAFF
CDR3 DNA: TGTGCCAGCAATCGGCGGGTTACTGAAGCTTTCTTT

clone size: .
D gene: .
J gene: TRBJ2-3
V gene: TRBV6-6
CDR3 protein: CASSYSGRTDTQYF
CDR3 DNA: TGTGCCAGCAGTTACTCGGGCCGAACAGATACGCAGTATTTT

clone size: .
D gene: .
J gene: TRBJ1-1
V gene: TRBV7-9
CDR3 protein: CASSSQGVAEAFF
CDR3 DNA: TGTGCCAGCAGCTCCCAAGGGGTGGCTGAAGCTTTCTTT

clone size: .
D gene: .
J gene: TRBJ2-1
V gene: TRBV24-1
CDR3 protein: CATRDSTYNEQFF
CDR3 DNA: TGTGCCACCAGGGACAGTACATACAATGAGCAGTTCTTC

clone size: .
D gene: .
J gene: TRBJ1-1
V gene: TRBV5-4
CDR3 protein: CASSFDTRSMNTEAFF
CDR3 DNA: TGTGCCAGCAGCTTTGACACCCGGTCGATGAACACTGAAGCTTTCTTT

clone size: .
D gene: .
J gene: TRBJ1-4
V gene: TRBV3-1/TRBV3-2
CDR3 protein: CASSLGTVEKLFF
CDR3 DNA: TGTGCCAGCAGCCTCGGAACAGTAGAAAAACTGTTTTTT

clone size: .
D gene: .
J gene: TRBJ1-6
V gene: TRBV5-1
CDR3 protein: CASTDSQNSPLHF
CDR3 DNA: TGCGCCAGCACAGACAGTCAGAATTCACCCCTCCACTTT

clone size: .
D gene: TRBD1
J gene: TRBJ1-1
V gene: TRBV7-9
CDR3 protein: CASSLGRDRGGTEAFF
CDR3 DNA: TGTGCCAGCAGCTTAGGTAGGGACAGGGGAGGGACTGAAGCTTTCTTT

clone size: .
D gene: TRBD2
J gene: TRBJ2-7
V gene: TRBV4-2
CDR3 protein: CASSQDGFLAGLSSYEQYF
CDR3 DNA: TGTGCCAGCAGCCAAGACGGATTTCTAGCGGGACTGAGCTCCTACGAGCAGTACTTC

clone size: .
D gene: TRBD1
J gene: TRBJ2-1
V gene: TRBV4-2
CDR3 protein: CASSQPDRGAYNEQFF
CDR3 DNA: TGTGCCAGCAGCCAACCCGACAGGGGGGCCTACAATGAGCAGTTCTTC

clone size: .
D gene: TRBD1
J gene: TRBJ1-1
V gene: TRBV6-2/TRBV6-3
CDR3 protein: CASSETGEAFF
CDR3 DNA: TGTGCCAGCAGTGAGACAGGGGAAGCTTTCTTT

clone size: .
D gene: TRBD2
J gene: TRBJ2-1
V gene: TRBV12-3/TRBV12-4
CDR3 protein: CASSGTSGRRQFF
CDR3 DNA: TGTGCCAGCAGCGGGACTAGCGGGAGAAGGCAGTTCTTC

clone size: few
D gene: .
J gene: TRBJ2-3
V gene: TRBV27
CDR3 protein: CASSLLGTTSTDTQYF
CDR3 DNA: TGTGCCAGCAGTTTACTCGGGACAACTAGCACAGATACGCAGTATTTT

clone size: .
D gene: .
J gene: TRBJ2-2
V gene: TRBV11-2
CDR3 protein: CASSLGRFQGQALFF
CDR3 DNA: TGTGCCAGCAGCTTAGGGCGGTTCCAGGGCCAGGCGCTGTTTTTT

clone size: .
D gene: TRBD1
J gene: TRBJ2-3
V gene: TRBV14
CDR3 protein: CASSQRPGTGADTQYF
CDR3 DNA: TGTGCCAGCAGCCAAAGGCCCGGGACAGGGGCAGATACGCAGTATTTT

clone size: .
D gene: .
J gene: TRBJ2-7
V gene: TRBV4-1
CDR3 protein: CASSQTSTFDRSYEQYF
CDR3 DNA: TGCGCCAGCAGCCAGACGTCCACATTCGACAGGTCCTACGAGCAGTACTTC

clone size: medium-sized
D gene: .
J gene: TRBJ2-7
V gene: TRBV2
CDR3 protein: CASSGGYGGDDEQYF
CDR3 DNA: TGTGCCAGCAGTGGGGGCTATGGGGGAGACGACGAGCAGTACTTC

clone size: few
D gene: .
J gene: TRBJ1-1
V gene: TRBV6-1
CDR3 protein: CASSESLGRAEAFF
CDR3 DNA: TGTGCCAGCAGTGAAAGTCTGGGGCGGGCTGAAGCTTTCTTT

clone size: .
D gene: TRBD2
J gene: TRBJ2-1
V gene: TRBV29-1
CDR3 protein: CSVEGAAGAANEQFF
CDR3 DNA: TGCAGCGTTGAAGGAGCGGCGGGAGCCGCCAATGAGCAGTTCTTC

clone size: .
D gene: .
J gene: TRBJ2-5
V gene: TRBV7-8
CDR3 protein: CASSLALGRYGQETQYF
CDR3 DNA: TGTGCCAGCAGCCTAGCCCTCGGGAGATATGGGCAAGAGACCCAGTACTTC

clone size: .
D gene: .
J gene: TRBJ2-5
V gene: TRBV12-5
CDR3 protein: CASGADLPGTVVETQYF
CDR3 DNA: TGTGCTAGTGGTGCAGACTTACCTGGGACTGTTGTAGAGACCCAGTACTTC

clone size: .
D gene: .
J gene: TRBJ2-3
V gene: TRBV11-2
CDR3 protein: CASSLDRGLGAGPTDTQYF
CDR3 DNA: TGTGCCAGCAGCTTAGATAGGGGACTCGGCGCGGGGCCCACAGATACGCAGTATTTT

clone size: few
D gene: TRBD1
J gene: TRBJ1-2
V gene: TRBV3-1/TRBV3-2
CDR3 protein: CASSQKTAPGQSHYGYTF
CDR3 DNA: TGTGCCAGCAGCCAAAAAACGGCCCCGGGACAGTCCCACTATGGCTACACCTTC